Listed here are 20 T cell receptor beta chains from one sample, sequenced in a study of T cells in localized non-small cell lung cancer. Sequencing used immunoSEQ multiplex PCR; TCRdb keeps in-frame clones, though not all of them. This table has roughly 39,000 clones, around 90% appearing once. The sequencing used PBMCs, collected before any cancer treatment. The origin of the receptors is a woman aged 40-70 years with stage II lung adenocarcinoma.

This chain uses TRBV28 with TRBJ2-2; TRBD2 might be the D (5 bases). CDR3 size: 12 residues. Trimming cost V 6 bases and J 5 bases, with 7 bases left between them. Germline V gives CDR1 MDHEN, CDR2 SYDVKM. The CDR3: CASRGSTGELFF. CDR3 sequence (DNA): TGTGCCAGCAGGGGGAGTACCGGGGAGCTGTTTTTT.

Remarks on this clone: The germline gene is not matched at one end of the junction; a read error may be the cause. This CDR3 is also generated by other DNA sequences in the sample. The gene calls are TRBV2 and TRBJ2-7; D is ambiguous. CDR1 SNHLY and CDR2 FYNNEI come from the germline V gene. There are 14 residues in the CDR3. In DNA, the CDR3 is TGCGCCAGCAGAAAAGAAACAGTCTCCTACGAGCAGTACTTC. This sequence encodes CASRKETVSYEQYF.

The CDR3 loop reads CAWYRGLSNQPQHF. The CDR3, as DNA: TGTGCCTGGTACAGGGGGCTGAGCAATCAGCCCCAGCATTTT. V is TRBV30 and J is TRBJ1-5; 9 nucleotides line up with TRBD1. The germline CDR1 and CDR2 sequences are GTSNPN and SVGIG (reference sequence). CDR3 size: 14 residues. The V gene end was trimmed by 5 bases and the J gene end by 1 base; junction bases not matched to a gene: 3.

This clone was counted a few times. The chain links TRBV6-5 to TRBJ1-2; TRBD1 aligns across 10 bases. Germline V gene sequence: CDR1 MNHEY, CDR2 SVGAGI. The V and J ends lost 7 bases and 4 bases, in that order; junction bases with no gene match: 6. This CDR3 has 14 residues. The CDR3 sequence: CASTRTGGVYGYTF. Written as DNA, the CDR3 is TGTGCCAGCACCCGGACAGGGGGTGTCTATGGCTACACCTTC.

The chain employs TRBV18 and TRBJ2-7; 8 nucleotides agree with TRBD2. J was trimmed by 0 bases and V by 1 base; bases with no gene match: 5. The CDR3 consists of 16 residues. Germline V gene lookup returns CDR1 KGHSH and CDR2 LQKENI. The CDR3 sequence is CASSPRGGGSSYEQYF. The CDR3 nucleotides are TGTGCCAGCTCACCACGCGGCGGGGGGAGCTCCTACGAGCAGTACTTC.

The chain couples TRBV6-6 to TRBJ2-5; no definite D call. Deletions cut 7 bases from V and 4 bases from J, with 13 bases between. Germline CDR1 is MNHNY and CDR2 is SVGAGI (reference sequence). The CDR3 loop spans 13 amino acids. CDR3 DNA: TGTGCCAGCAAGGGCTCAATGGGAGAGACCCAGTACTTC. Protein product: CASKGSMGETQYF.

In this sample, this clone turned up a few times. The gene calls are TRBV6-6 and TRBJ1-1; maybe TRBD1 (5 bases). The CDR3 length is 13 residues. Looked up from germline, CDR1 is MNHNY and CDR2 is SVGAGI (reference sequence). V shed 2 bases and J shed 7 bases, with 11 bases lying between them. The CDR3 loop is CASSYRFDSEAFF. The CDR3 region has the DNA TGTGCCAGCAGTTACAGATTCGACAGTGAAGCTTTCTTT.

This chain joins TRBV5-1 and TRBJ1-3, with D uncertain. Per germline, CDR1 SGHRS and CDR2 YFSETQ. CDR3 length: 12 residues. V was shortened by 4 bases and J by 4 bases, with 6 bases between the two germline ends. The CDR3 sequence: CASSPGGNTIYF. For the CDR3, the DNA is TGCGCCAGCAGCCCGGGAGGAAACACCATATATTTT.

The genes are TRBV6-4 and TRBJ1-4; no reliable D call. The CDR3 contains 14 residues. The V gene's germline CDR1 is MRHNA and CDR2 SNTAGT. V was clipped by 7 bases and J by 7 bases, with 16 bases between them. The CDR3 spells CASNPDDGGEKLFF. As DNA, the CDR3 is TGTGCCAGCAATCCGGACGATGGTGGTGAAAAACTGTTTTTT.

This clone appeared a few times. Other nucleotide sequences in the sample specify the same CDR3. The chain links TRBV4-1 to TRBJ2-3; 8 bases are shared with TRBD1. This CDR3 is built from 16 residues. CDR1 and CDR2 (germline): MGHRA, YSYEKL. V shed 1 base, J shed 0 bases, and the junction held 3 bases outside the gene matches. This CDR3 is CASSQGDRRSTDTQYF. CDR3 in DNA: TGCGCCAGCAGCCAAGGGGACAGGCGAAGCACAGATACGCAGTATTTT.

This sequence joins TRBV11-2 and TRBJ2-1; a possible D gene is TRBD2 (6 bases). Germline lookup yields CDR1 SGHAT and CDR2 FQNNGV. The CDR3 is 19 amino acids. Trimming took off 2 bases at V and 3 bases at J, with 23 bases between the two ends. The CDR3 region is CASSLNVGGAGRFYNEQFF. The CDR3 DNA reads TGTGCCAGCAGCTTAAACGTCGGGGGTGCGGGAAGGTTCTACAATGAGCAGTTCTTC.

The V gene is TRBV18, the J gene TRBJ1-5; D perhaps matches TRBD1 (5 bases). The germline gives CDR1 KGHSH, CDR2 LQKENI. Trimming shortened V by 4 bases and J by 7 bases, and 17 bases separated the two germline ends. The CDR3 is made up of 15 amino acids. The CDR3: CASSRTGYDKQPQHF. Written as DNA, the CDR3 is TGTGCCAGCTCACGAACAGGTTACGATAAACAGCCCCAGCATTTT.

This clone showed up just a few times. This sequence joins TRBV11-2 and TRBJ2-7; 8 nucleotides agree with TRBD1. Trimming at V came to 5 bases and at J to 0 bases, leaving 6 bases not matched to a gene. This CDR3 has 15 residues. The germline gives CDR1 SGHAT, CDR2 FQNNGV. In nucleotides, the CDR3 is TGTGCCAGCAGCCCCAGTCAGGGGGCCTCCTACGAGCAGTACTTC. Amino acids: CASSPSQGASYEQYF. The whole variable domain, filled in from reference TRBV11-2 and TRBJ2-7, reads EAGVAQSPRYKIIEKRQSVAFWCNPISGHATLYWYQQILGQGPKLLIQFQNNGVVDDSQLPKDRFSAERLKGVDSTLKIQPAKLEDSAVYLCASSPSQGASYEQYFGPGTRLTVT.

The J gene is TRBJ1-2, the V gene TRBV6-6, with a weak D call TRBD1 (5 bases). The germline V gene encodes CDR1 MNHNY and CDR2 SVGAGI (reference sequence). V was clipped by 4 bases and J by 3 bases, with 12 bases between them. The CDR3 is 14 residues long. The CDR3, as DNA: TGTGCCAGCAGTTCAGGGCAGGGCGACTATGGCTACACCTTC. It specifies CASSSGQGDYGYTF.

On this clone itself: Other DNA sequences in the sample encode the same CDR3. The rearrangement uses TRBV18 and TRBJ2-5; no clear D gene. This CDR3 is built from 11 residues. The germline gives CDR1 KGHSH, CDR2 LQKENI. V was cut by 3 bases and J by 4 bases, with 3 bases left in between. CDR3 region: CASSPRETQYF. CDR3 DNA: TGTGCCAGCTCACCGAGAGAGACCCAGTACTTC.

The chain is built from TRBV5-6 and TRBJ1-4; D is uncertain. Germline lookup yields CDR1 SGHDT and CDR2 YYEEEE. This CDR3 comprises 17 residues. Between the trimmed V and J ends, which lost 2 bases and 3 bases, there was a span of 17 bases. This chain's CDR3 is CASSFYGSRGANEKLFF. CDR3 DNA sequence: TGTGCCAGCAGCTTTTACGGCTCGCGGGGTGCTAATGAAAAACTGTTTTTT.

The CDR3, as DNA: TGTGCCAGCAGTCCCCGGGACAGGAACACTGAAGCTTTCTTT. Protein sequence: CASSPRDRNTEAFF. The chain joins TRBV6-5 to TRBJ1-1; TRBD1 aligns across 7 bases. This CDR3 has 14 residues. Germline CDR1 reads MNHEY; CDR2 reads SVGAGI. V dropped 5 bases and J dropped 1; count of bases not matched to a gene: 4.

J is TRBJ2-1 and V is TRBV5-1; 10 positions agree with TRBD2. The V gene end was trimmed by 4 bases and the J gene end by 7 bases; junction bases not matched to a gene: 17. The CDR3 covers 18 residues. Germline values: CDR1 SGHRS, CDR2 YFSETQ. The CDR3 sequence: CASSRGDSGRAIKNEQFF. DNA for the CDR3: TGCGCCAGCAGCCGTGGTGACAGCGGGAGGGCCATAAAAAATGAGCAGTTCTTC.

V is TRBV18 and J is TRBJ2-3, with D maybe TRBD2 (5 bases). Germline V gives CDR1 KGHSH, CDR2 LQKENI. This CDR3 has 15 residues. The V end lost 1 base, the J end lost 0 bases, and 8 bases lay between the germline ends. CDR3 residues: CASSPLGRSTDTQYF. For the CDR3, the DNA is TGTGCCAGCTCACCACTGGGGAGAAGCACAGATACGCAGTATTTT.

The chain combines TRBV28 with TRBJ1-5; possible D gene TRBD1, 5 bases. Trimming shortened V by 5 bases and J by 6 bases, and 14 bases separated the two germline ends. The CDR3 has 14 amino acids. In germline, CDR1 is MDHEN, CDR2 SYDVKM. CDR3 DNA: TGTGCCAGCAGTAGAGTGGGGGGAGGTCAGCCCCAGCATTTT. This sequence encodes CASSRVGGGQPQHF.